Below, 19 T cell receptor beta chains from the same sample are listed, as sequenced in a study of T-cell memory formation after mild COVID-19. TCRdb analysed the 5' RACE reads with MiXCR anew, one entry per CDR3 protein. The sample has 380,000 or so distinct CDR3 sequences, roughly 13% seen once; the top ten hold about 20%. Sequencing was carried out using PBMCs or a T cell subset sorted from them (not recorded which). The receptors come from a man aged 18 to 29 who had mild COVID-19 (a few samples of this study predate the infection). Cell type and time point are not known.

V gene TRBV7-2 combines with J gene TRBJ2-7; 8 bases fit TRBD2. The CDR3 runs to 16 residues. Germline V CDR1 and CDR2: SGHTA, FQGNSA. Trimming took 1 base from V and 4 from J; bases not matched to a gene: 9. The CDR3 sequence is CASSLGVASGWYEQYF. The CDR3 DNA sequence: TGTGCCAGCAGCTTAGGAGTCGCTAGCGGGTGGTACGAGCAGTACTTC. The variable domain in full, completed from reference TRBV7-2 and TRBJ2-7, reads GAGVSQSPSNKVTEKGKDVELRCDPISGHTALYWYRQSLGQGLEFLIYFQGNSAPDKSGLPSDRFSAERTGGSVSTLTIQRTQQEDSAVYLCASSLGVASGWYEQYFGPGTRLTVT.

This clonotype was counted a few times. The rearrangement uses TRBV20-1 and TRBJ2-7, with TRBD1 identical over 8 bases. Germline CDR1 reads DFQATT; CDR2 reads SNEGSKA (reference sequence). Germline trimming cut 6 bases from V and 2 bases from J; bases unmatched to any gene: 6. The CDR3 totals 13 residues. The CDR3 nucleotides read TGCAGTGCCCTACAGGGGGGAACCTACGAGCAGTACGTC. Encoded protein: CSALQGGTYEQYV.

CDR3 bases: TGCGCCAGCAGCTCGCCAGGGAGGTCGGGCACTGAAGCTTTCTTT. The encoded protein is CASSSPGRSGTEAFF. The chain recombines TRBV5-1 with TRBJ1-1; the D gene is possibly TRBD1 (5 bases). This CDR3 is built from 15 residues. Germline loops: CDR1 SGHRS, CDR2 YFSETQ. Trimming took 3 bases from V and 4 from J, leaving 16 bases between them.

In its sample, this clonotype was seen many times. The J gene is TRBJ2-7, the V gene TRBV15; D gene ambiguous. The CDR3 contains 14 residues. Between the trimmed V and J ends, which lost 0 bases and 6 bases, there was a span of 12 bases. CDR1 LNHNV and CDR2 YYDKDF come from the germline V gene (reference sequence). CDR3 in amino acids: CATSRDFDGSEQYV. CDR3 nucleotide sequence: TGTGCCACCAGCAGAGATTTTGATGGTTCCGAGCAGTACGTC.

This clonotype was counted only a few times. V is TRBV6-6 and J is TRBJ2-5; 8 bases line up with TRBD1. Germline V gene data show CDR1 as MNHNY and CDR2 as SVGAGI (reference sequence). The CDR3 has 18 amino acids. V shed 5 bases, J shed 1 base, and the junction held 15 bases outside the gene matches. CDR3 coding DNA: TGTGCCAGCAGTCCGGACAGGGCCAGAAGGACGGTCCAAGAGACCCAGTACTTC. It is translated as CASSPDRARRTVQETQYF.

The chain uses TRBV2 and TRBJ2-7, with a weak D call TRBD1 (5 bases). The V end lost 6 bases, the J end lost 10 bases, and 16 bases lay between the germline ends. Germline V CDR1 and CDR2: SNHLY, FYNNEI. CDR3 size: 12 residues. The CDR3 nucleotides are TGTGCCAGCAGCCTCACCGACAGCCTCCAGTACGTC. Its translation: CASSLTDSLQYV.

V is TRBV9 and J is TRBJ2-1; D gene unclear. The CDR3 is made up of 14 amino acids. Germline assignment: CDR1 SGDLS and CDR2 YYNGEE. V dropped 0 bases and J dropped 2 bases, with 6 bases sitting between them. The CDR3 DNA sequence: TGTGCCAGCAGCGTAGTTGTAGCCTACAATGAGCAGTTCTTC. Amino acid sequence: CASSVVVAYNEQFF.

CDR3 DNA sequence: TGTGCCAGCAGGGAGGACACGGCCAATCAGCCCCAGCATTTT. Amino acid sequence: CASREDTANQPQHF. The rearrangement uses TRBV12-3 or TRBV12-4 and TRBJ1-5; perhaps TRBD1 as D (5 bases). V was shortened by 6 bases and J by 3 bases, with 12 bases between the two germline ends. The CDR3 has 14 residues.

This clonotype has just a few counts. The chain has TRBV18 and TRBJ1-2; D remains unclear. V was pared by 0 bases and J by 3 bases, with 14 bases between. The CDR3 consists of 16 residues. CDR1 and CDR2 from the germline V gene are KGHSH and LQKENI. This chain's CDR3 is CASSPPSTGSDYGYTF. Written as DNA, the CDR3 is TGTGCCAGCTCACCACCCAGTACGGGGTCGGACTATGGCTACACCTTC.

A word on this clonotype: One end of the junction does not line up with germline, which may come from a read error. The gene calls are TRBV7-7 and TRBJ2-1; 9 bases map to TRBD1. There are 18 residues in the CDR3. CDR1 and CDR2 (germline): SSHAT, FNYEAQ (reference sequence). CDR3 protein: CASSLDPPGQGTHNEQFF. The DNA of the CDR3 is TGTGCTAGCAGCTTAGACCCTCCGGGACAGGGAACCCACAATGAGCAGTTCTTC. Based on the CDR3 plus reference TRBV7-7 and TRBJ2-1, the full variable domain is GAGVSQSPRYKVTKRGQDVTLRCDPISSHATLYWYQQALGQGPEFLTYFNYEAQPDKSGLPSDRFSAERPEGSISTLTIQRTEQRDSAMYRCASSLDPPGQGTHNEQFFGPGTRLTVL.

This clonotype was detected a few times. Here the CDR3 DNA reads TGCGCCAGCAGTTCCGACTGGCACAATGAGCAGTTCTTC. Protein sequence: CASSSDWHNEQFF. The chain links TRBV5-1 to TRBJ2-1; D unclear. V dropped 5 bases and J dropped 5 bases, with 11 bases sitting between them. Germline V gives CDR1 SGHRS, CDR2 YFSETQ. The CDR3 sequence is 13 residues long.

The rearrangement joins TRBV20-1 to TRBJ1-5, with D possibly TRBD1 on 5 matching bases. Germline lookup yields CDR1 DFQATT and CDR2 SNEGSKA (reference sequence). This CDR3 is 13 amino acids long. Deletions cut 5 bases from V and 5 bases from J, with 13 bases between. The CDR3 loop is CSAVQDPYQPQHF. CDR3 DNA sequence: TGCAGTGCTGTACAGGACCCGTATCAGCCCCAGCATTTT.

This clonotype was detected a few times. This chain uses TRBV3-1 with TRBJ2-5; 7 positions agree with TRBD1. V trimming: 4 bases; J trimming: 3 bases; junction bases outside the gene matches: 11. The CDR3 runs 16 residues. The germline V gene has CDR1 LGHDT and CDR2 YNNKEL (reference sequence). CDR3 nucleotide sequence: TGTGCCAGCAGCCCTATTTCTGGACAGGTGGAAGAGACCCAGTACTTC. This sequence encodes CASSPISGQVEETQYF.

The table lists this clonotype with a few counts. The chain is built from TRBV6-2 or TRBV6-3 and TRBJ1-1, with D perhaps TRBD1 (5 bases). Per germline, CDR1 MNHEY and CDR2 SVGEGT. Trimming cost V 5 bases and J 4 bases, with 11 bases left between them. The CDR3 sequence is 13 residues long. The CDR3 region has the DNA TGTGCCAGCAGTCCAGGGAGGGGCACTGAAGCTTTCTTT. As protein: CASSPGRGTEAFF.

CDR3 bases: TGTGCCAGCAGCTTAACCGGGACTAGCGGGGGCAATGAGCAGTTCTTC. Translation: CASSLTGTSGGNEQFF. The genes are TRBV7-9 and TRBJ2-1; 14 nucleotides align to TRBD2. The V and J ends lost 2 bases and 6 bases, in that order; junction bases with no gene match: 3. Per the germline V gene, CDR1 is SEHNR and CDR2 is FQNEAQ (reference sequence). This CDR3 region has 16 residues.

This clonotype was seen more than once but under ten times. The V call is TRBV5-1, the J call TRBJ2-7, with a weak D call TRBD2 (6 bases). Germline V gene sequence: CDR1 SGHRS, CDR2 YFSETQ. The CDR3 contains 14 residues. The V gene lost 1 base and the J gene lost 2 bases, with 10 bases spanning the gap. The CDR3 DNA is TGCGCCAGCAGCTTGTTGGGACTCACCTACGAGCAGTACTTC. As protein: CASSLLGLTYEQYF. Supplemented by reference TRBV5-1 and TRBJ2-7, the full variable domain reads KAGVTQTPRYLIKTRGQQVTLSCSPISGHRSVSWYQQTPGQGLQFLFEYFSETQRNKGNFPGRFSGRQFSNSRSEMNVSTLELGDSALYLCASSLLGLTYEQYFGPGTRLTVT.

V is TRBV7-9 and J is TRBJ2-5, with D maybe TRBD2 (6 bases). The CDR3 contains 15 residues. V lost 3 bases and J lost 3, with 14 bases in between. Germline CDR1 SEHNR, CDR2 FQNEAQ (reference sequence). This CDR3 reads CASSFPGLLKETQYF. Here the CDR3 DNA reads TGTGCCAGCAGCTTCCCGGGACTGCTTAAAGAGACCCAGTACTTC.

The chain recombines TRBV12-5 with TRBJ2-7; weak D call: TRBD2 (5 bases). Between the trimmed V and J ends, which lost 1 base and 5 bases, there was a span of 12 bases. Germline values: CDR1 LGHNT, CDR2 FRNRAP. This CDR3 is 14 amino acids long. The CDR3 here is CASGLAGLVHEQYF. CDR3 DNA: TGTGCTAGTGGTTTGGCAGGACTGGTCCACGAGCAGTACTTC.

This clonotype appeared many times. V usage is TRBV12-3 or TRBV12-4 and J usage is TRBJ1-5; 10 bases map to TRBD1. The CDR3 totals 15 residues. Unmatched junction bases numbered 7, after V lost 7 bases and J lost 4 bases. CDR3 coding DNA: TGTGCCAGCACCGGGGACAGGGGTGGGAATCAGCCCCAGCATTTT. It is translated as CASTGDRGGNQPQHF.